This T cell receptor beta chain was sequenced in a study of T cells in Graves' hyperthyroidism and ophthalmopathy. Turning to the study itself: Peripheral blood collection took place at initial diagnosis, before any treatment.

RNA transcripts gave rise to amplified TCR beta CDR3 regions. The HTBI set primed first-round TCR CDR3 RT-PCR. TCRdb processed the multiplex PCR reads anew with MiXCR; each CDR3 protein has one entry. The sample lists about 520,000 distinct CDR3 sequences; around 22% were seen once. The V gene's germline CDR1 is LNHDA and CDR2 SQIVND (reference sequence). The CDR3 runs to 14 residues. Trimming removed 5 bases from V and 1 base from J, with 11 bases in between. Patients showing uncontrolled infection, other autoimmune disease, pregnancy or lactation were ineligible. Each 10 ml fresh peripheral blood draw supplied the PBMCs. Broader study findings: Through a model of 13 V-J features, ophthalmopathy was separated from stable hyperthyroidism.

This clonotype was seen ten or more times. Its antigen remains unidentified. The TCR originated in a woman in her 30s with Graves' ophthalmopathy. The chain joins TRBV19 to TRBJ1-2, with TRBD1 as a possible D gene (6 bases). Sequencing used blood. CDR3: CASSVQGGNYGYTF. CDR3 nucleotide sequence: TGTGCCAGTAGTGTACAGGGAGGTAACTATGGCTACACCTTC.